This passage covers 16 T cell receptor beta chains from one sample sequenced in a study of blood T cell repertoires in COVID-19. Assay: immunoSEQ multiplex PCR; the TCRdb copy retains only in-frame clones and omits some. The table lists around 65,000 clones, over 70% of them singletons, with approximately 17% in the top ten. The sequenced sample consisted of peripheral blood. The receptors come from a man in his fifties or sixties with acute or convalescent COVID-19.

V is TRBV24-1 and J is TRBJ2-5, with TRBD2 matching 13 bases. CDR3 length equals 15 residues. The germline gives CDR1 KGHDR, CDR2 SFDVKD. Trimming cost V 3 bases and J 13 bases; bases outside gene matches: 10. The CDR3 is CATSDATSGGSPRYF. The CDR3 DNA reads as TGTGCCACCAGTGATGCGACTAGCGGGGGGTCCCCCCGGTACTTC.

The rearrangement uses TRBV7-8 and TRBJ1-5, with 12 positions matching TRBD1. This CDR3 has 18 amino acids. J gave up 2 bases and V 4 bases, and 9 bases lay outside the gene matches. In germline, CDR1 is SGHVS, CDR2 FQNEAQ. CDR3 residues: CASSSRDRGLSGNQPQHF. The CDR3 nucleotides are TGTGCCAGCAGCTCCCGGGACAGGGGGCTTTCGGGCAATCAGCCCCAGCATTTT.

This clone was picked up one time. CDR3 protein: CASSLFAGTGSYEQYF. DNA of the CDR3: TGTGCCAGCAGTTTATTCGCCGGGACAGGGTCCTACGAGCAGTACTTC. This chain uses TRBV27 with TRBJ2-7; 9 bases line up with TRBD1. Germline trimming cut 1 base from V and 1 base from J; bases unmatched to any gene: 5. Germline-derived CDR1 and CDR2 are MNHEY and SMNVEV (reference sequence). The CDR3 runs 16 residues.

The genes are TRBV7-2 and TRBJ2-1; 9 bases fit TRBD1. The CDR3 extends over 19 amino acids. Germline trimming cut 1 base from V and 0 bases from J; bases unmatched to any gene: 10. Per germline, CDR1 SGHTA and CDR2 FQGNSA. The CDR3 loop reads CASSLGGQGLLSSYNEQFF. CDR3 coding DNA: TGTGCCAGCAGCTTAGGGGGACAGGGACTGTTGAGCTCCTACAATGAGCAGTTCTTC.

The CDR3 DNA reads TGTGCCAGTAGCTTAAAACAGGGGTGGAACACTGAAGCTTTCTTT. It encodes CASSLKQGWNTEAFF. The chain is built from TRBV19 and TRBJ1-1; 7 bases map to TRBD1. CDR1 is LNHDA and CDR2 is SQIVND in the germline V gene (reference sequence). The CDR3 has 15 residues. The junction had 8 bases not matched to a gene; V was cut back by 6 bases and J by 1 base. Using reference TRBV19 and TRBJ1-1 for the parts outside the CDR3, the full variable domain is DGGITQSPKYLFRKEGQNVTLSCEQNLNHDAMYWYRQDPGQGLRLIYYSQIVNDFQKGDIAEGYSVSREKKESFPLTVTSAQKNPTAFYLCASSLKQGWNTEAFFGQGTRLTVV.

This chain uses TRBV7-9 with TRBJ2-1, with D possibly matching TRBD2 (7 bases). CDR1 and CDR2 from the germline V gene are SEHNR and FQNEAQ (reference sequence). Trimming took 5 bases from V and 4 from J, leaving 18 bases between them. This CDR3 contains 16 residues. The CDR3 spells CASSTGGPSPYNEQFF. For the CDR3, the DNA is TGTGCCAGCAGCACCGGGGGGCCGTCCCCGTACAATGAGCAGTTCTTC.

The chain employs TRBV5-4 and TRBJ1-3, with D tentatively TRBD1 (6 bases). CDR3 length equals 17 residues. CDR1 and CDR2 (germline): SGHNT, YYREEE (reference sequence). Trimming shortened V by 2 bases and J by 4 bases, and 19 bases separated the two germline ends. In DNA form, the CDR3 reads TGTGCCAGCAGCTTTATGAAACAGGGAGGGTCGGGAAACACCATATATTTT. Translating it yields CASSFMKQGGSGNTIYF.

The chain joins TRBV21-1 to TRBJ1-1; whether TRBD1, the table's D call, matches the DNA was not checked. TRBV21-1 is an annotated pseudogene. The CDR3 has 17 residues. In nucleotides, the CDR3 is TGTGCCAGCACCCCAGGGGGGACAGGGTTTGGGAACACTGAAGCTTTCTTT. This encodes CASTPGGTGFGNTEAFF.

This clone was recorded only once. The chain couples TRBV7-8 to TRBJ2-3, with unresolved D. Per the germline V gene, CDR1 is SGHVS and CDR2 is FQNEAQ. V gave up 1 base and J gave up 0 bases, with 11 bases separating them. The CDR3 length is 16 residues. The chain's CDR3 is CASSLENYGSTDTQYF. The DNA for the CDR3 is TGTGCCAGCAGCTTAGAGAATTACGGGAGCACAGATACGCAGTATTTT.

This clone was seen more than once but under ten times. DNA of the CDR3: TGCGCCAGCAGCTCCGCGGGAATAAATTCACCCCTCCACTTT. Residues: CASSSAGINSPLHF. The rearrangement links TRBV5-1 to TRBJ1-6; no firm D call. The CDR3 has 14 amino acids. Germline CDR1 SGHRS, CDR2 YFSETQ. Trimming took off 3 bases at V and 7 bases at J, with 11 bases between the two ends.

This clone was recorded only once. This chain uses TRBV29-1 with TRBJ2-1; 8 positions match TRBD1. The CDR3 spans 13 residues. The V gene's germline CDR1 is SQVTM and CDR2 ANQGSEA. Losses at the gene ends were 7 bases for V and 2 bases for J; bases not matched to a gene: 4. In nucleotides, the CDR3 is TGCAGCGCTCAGACAGGGGCCTACAATGAGCAGTTCTTC. Protein: CSAQTGAYNEQFF.

This chain joins TRBV5-1 and TRBJ2-7, with TRBD1 identical over 7 bases. Germline V gives CDR1 SGHRS, CDR2 YFSETQ. The CDR3 runs 14 residues. Losses at the gene ends were 4 bases for V and 5 bases for J; bases not matched to a gene: 9. CDR3 region: CASSPGDRVNEQYF. DNA of the CDR3: TGCGCCAGCAGCCCGGGTGACAGGGTAAACGAGCAGTACTTC.

The chain links TRBV29-1 to TRBJ1-2, with D unresolved. In germline, CDR1 is SQVTM, CDR2 ANQGSEA. This CDR3 contains 14 residues. With 5 bases removed from V and 0 bases from J, the gap between germline ends came to 13 bases. The CDR3 DNA follows: TGCAGCGTTCGTACGAGGGCCGCTAACTATGGCTACACCTTC. Encoded protein: CSVRTRAANYGYTF.

CDR3 region: CASSFQLRDRGTDTQYF. CDR3 DNA: TGTGCCAGCAGCTTTCAACTTAGGGACAGGGGAACAGATACGCAGTATTTT. The chain combines TRBV7-8 with TRBJ2-3; 10 nucleotides align to TRBD1. CDR3 length: 17 amino acids. Germline assignment: CDR1 SGHVS and CDR2 FQNEAQ. Unmatched junction bases numbered 9, after V lost 3 bases and J lost 3 bases.

J is TRBJ2-7 and V is TRBV6-2 or TRBV6-3; 10 positions agree with TRBD1. The CDR3 extends over 16 amino acids. Trimming cost V 5 bases and J 5 bases; bases outside gene matches: 12. Germline V gene lookup returns CDR1 MNHEY and CDR2 SVGEGT. CDR3 bases: TGTGCCAGCAGTCGAATAGGGAGACAGGGGGCAAACGAGCAGTACTTC. Translating it yields CASSRIGRQGANEQYF.

The rearrangement joins TRBV5-1 to TRBJ2-3; D might be TRBD2 (5 bases). Per germline, CDR1 SGHRS and CDR2 YFSETQ. The CDR3 has 15 amino acids. Trimming cost V 0 bases and J 1 base, with 9 bases left between them. CDR3 amino acids: CASSLAGIGTDTQYF. The DNA of the CDR3 is TGCGCCAGCAGCTTGGCGGGGATAGGCACAGATACGCAGTATTTT.